This T cell receptor (beta chain) was profiled in a study of human T cells and chemical hapten exposure. Study-level information: Patches with 0.01% DPC went on the upper back, and the tests were read at 6 days. Study observations and caveats: Patch test score rose with PT1 expanded TCRs, significant at 8, 16, 32, not 4. The number of TCRs over 1 in 1000 frequency stayed unchanged after DPC.

The germline V and J ends were trimmed by 5 bases and 2 bases, with 16 bases remaining between them. Germline assignment: CDR1 DFQATT and CDR2 SNEGSKA (reference sequence). The CDR3 totals 14 residues. To note about this clonotype: Its antigen remains unknown.

Regarding time point: patch test 2, 6 weeks after DPC sensitization. Noted treatment: therapeutic diphenylcyclopropenone sensitization with weekly scalp DPC. People who gave samples had alopecia, were 18 to 70 years old, and were suitable for DPC. Via MiXCR, TCRdb re-called the RACE reads, giving one row per CDR3 protein. The table lists about 380,000 distinct CDR3 sequences, under 6.5% of them singletons, with about 6% in the top ten. Source: whole blood, taken in connection with sensitization to the hapten diphenylcyclopropenone (DPC). The chain has TRBV20-1 and TRBJ2-7; D possibly corresponds to TRBD1 (6 bases). This TCR derives from a woman aged 18-30 years with alopecia areata. Some clones in this sample may be carry-over from other donors' samples. The CDR3 region is CSARPDRSPYEQYF. CDR3 DNA sequence: TGCAGTGCTCGTCCCGACAGGTCTCCCTACGAGCAGTACTTC.